This T cell receptor beta chain was documented in a study of T cell responses to AZD1222 COVID-19 vaccine. Broader study findings: In a largely white British group with more females than males, clonal diversity was possibly underestimated. Spike-spanning, vaccine-associated CD4 TCRs were dominant at 160-218 and 743-854.

A note on this clone: Its antigen is unknown.

The ends lost 1 base at V and 5 bases at J; junction bases unmatched: 3. CDR1 and CDR2 from the germline V gene are LGHNA and YNFKEQ. There are 16 residues in the CDR3. Measured with immunoSEQ multiplex PCR; TCRdb has only the in-frame clones, and not every one. The top ten hold roughly 3.5% of the sample, which has under 150,000 clones, approximately 92% seen once. V and J are TRBV4-2 and TRBJ2-2; 11 nucleotides agree with TRBD2. The clonotype was recovered from an adult who received the AZD1222 COVID-19 vaccine. Sequenced material: peripheral blood, taken 28 days after the second AZD1222 dose. The CDR3 region has the DNA TGTGCCAGCAGCCAAGTTTTAGCGGGGGGGACCGGGGAGCTGTTTTTT. It translates to CASSQVLAGGTGELFF.